Here is one T cell receptor beta chain with its context. Its target antigen remains unknown. The junction shows a germline mismatch at one end, possibly a read error. The CDR3 runs 15 residues from the cysteine to the phenylalanine. Only the CDR3 part of the read is kept: 45 bases, read in frame from the first base. Per the germline V gene, SNHLY is the CDR1 and FYNNEI is the CDR2. The data originate from a study of cytomegalovirus exposure and HLA in healthy donors (dated by TCRdb to 2016 to 2017). As for the study more broadly: According to a later analysis, one platform produced both the roughly 120 validation repertoires and the 670 or so repertoires of the first cohort. A separate validation cohort of 100 to 150 different subjects was used in addition to the 666-subject first cohort. To predict cytomegalovirus infection status, the study brought together high-throughput TCR immunosequencing, statistical association of individual TCRs with disease status, and machine learning. The study aimed to test whether cataloging public T cell receptors could reveal signatures of past pathogen exposure.

The donors belonged to the validation cohort of roughly 120 subjects, which was separate from the roughly 670-subject first cohort. On the study overall, not on this receptor specifically: It was suggested by the authors that the approach could potentially be generalized to other disease states and immunological phenotypes. All 120 or so repertoires were used to score co-occurrence in the validation cohort in a later analysis, because that analysis had no HLA typing for the cohort. In vitro tests confirmed that three of the cytomegalovirus-associated TCR beta chains recognize cytomegalovirus antigens. Subsequent analysis determined that TCRs grouped into clusters in the first cohort also showed a tendency toward co-occurrence across the 130 or so validation repertoires, and 85% to 95% of cluster scores exceeded 0. Most TCR sequences were observed very rarely across donors, whereas some public TCRs were present in many individuals. The study gave a list of around 170 TCR beta chains associated with cytomegalovirus. The classifier was reported to diagnose cytomegalovirus status with high specificity and sensitivity in both the original and validation cohorts.

Preparation of the library involved the immunoSEQ multiplex PCR assay. The study's processing was this. To diagnose cytomegalovirus status from the catalog of TCR beta chain sequences, a statistical classification framework was built. TCRdb's version of the immuneACCESS table is confined to in-frame rearrangements and falls short of the full clone set. An unresolved V gene accounts for under half of the shortfall where checked; the remainder is of unknown origin. The DNA gave D and trimming, while V, J and clone size come from that table. The sample profile shows about 57,000 clones; approximately 95% of them were found once. Jointly, the top ten make up under 6.5% of the sample.

The sequenced material came from PBMCs. The sequence is built from TRBV2 and TRBJ1-1; TRBD1 aligns with 8 central bases. The clonotype was recovered from a woman aged 18-35 years in good health and CMV-seronegative. Read as DNA, the sequence is TGTGCCAGCAGGGAAGACAGGGGAATGAACACTGAAGCTTTCTTT. This yields the protein CASREDRGMNTEAFF.